A single T cell receptor (beta chain) is shown here with its context. Its antigen is not known. The data are from a study of T cell responses to AZD1222 COVID-19 vaccine. Study-wide findings and caveats: The span of vaccine-associated CD4 TCRs extended across spike, with dominance at 160-218 and 743-854.

The repertoire was sequenced with immunoSEQ multiplex PCR; TCRdb's copy has only in-frame clones and lacks some. Among fewer than 150,000 clones listed, roughly 90% were seen once. The CDR3 covers 13 residues. Germline V gene data show CDR1 as SGHVS and CDR2 as FNYEAQ. V was shortened by 2 bases and J by 2 bases, with 7 bases between the two germline ends. Sequenced material: peripheral blood, taken 28 days after the second AZD1222 dose. This clonotype was obtained from an adult who received the AZD1222 COVID-19 vaccine. The chain has TRBV7-6 and TRBJ2-7; D gene unclear. CDR3 amino acids: CASSLHPTYEQYF. The CDR3 region has the DNA TGTGCCAGCAGCTTACATCCTACCTACGAGCAGTACTTC.